The clone carrying this TCR beta chain was counted many times. Antigen specificity is unknown. Preparing the TCRbeta library involved the use of unique molecular identifiers. One entry per CDR3 protein results from TCRdb running MiXCR on the PCR reads. The profile shows about 230,000 distinct CDR3 sequences, roughly a tenth of them singletons. Germline values: CDR1 MNHEY, CDR2 SVGAGI. The CDR3 contains 16 residues. V lost 4 bases, J lost 4 bases, and 19 bases lay in between. This sample stems from a study of T-cell reconstitution after alpha-beta-depleted transplantation in children. Study-wide results and limits: At around two months after transplant, the alpha-beta T cells were reportedly derived from several hundred expanded clones that came from non-depleted graft cells.

Sequencing used PBMCs, obtained before TCRalphabeta/CD19-depleted stem cell transplant. The J gene is TRBJ2-5, the V gene TRBV6-5; D possibly corresponds to TRBD2 (6 bases). This clonotype was sampled from a child younger than two with acute myeloid leukemia, due to receive a stem cell transplant. The CDR3 region has the DNA TGTGCCAGCAGTTCCCCGCGGGGCCAACGGAGAGAGACCCAGTACTTC. Protein sequence: CASSSPRGQRRETQYF.